These 2 T cell receptor beta chains were all obtained from the same sample, sequenced in a study of OX40 agonist ivuxolimab in advanced cancers. The table came from immunoSEQ multiplex PCR; TCRdb's copy has only in-frame clones and leaves some out. The sample lists some 66,000 clones, 75% to 90% seen once, with roughly 2.4% in the top ten. The source material was CD4+ or CD8+ T cells sorted from blood, sampled in a trial of the OX40 agonist ivuxolimab. Receptors originate from an adult with an advanced solid tumor such as melanoma, head and neck, liver or kidney cancer.

The rearrangement joins TRBV10-3 to TRBJ1-1; D might be TRBD1 (6 bases). Germline values: CDR1 ENHRY, CDR2 SYGVKD. Trimming stripped 0 bases from V and 3 bases from J, with 14 bases between. The CDR3 is made up of 16 amino acids. The CDR3 coding sequence is TGTGCCATCAGTGAGTCGATCCCACAGGGTCACACTGAAGCTTTCTTT. It specifies CAISESIPQGHTEAFF.

The V gene is TRBV10-3, the J gene TRBJ1-1; a weak D match, TRBD1 (5 bases). The V end was cut by 5 bases, the J end by 1 base, with 8 bases between. The CDR3 totals 13 residues. Germline V lookup: CDR1 ENHRY, CDR2 SYGVKD. CDR3 in DNA: TGTGCCATCAGTCAAACAGGGAACACTGAAGCTTTCTTT. It encodes CAISQTGNTEAFF.